One sample yielded the 18 T cell receptor beta chains listed below, sequenced in a study of early T cells in non-severe SARS-CoV-2 infection. TCRdb redid the calling of the 5' RACE reads with MiXCR, one entry per CDR3 protein. The table records around 55,000 distinct CDR3 sequences, roughly an eighth of them present only once. The sample taken for sequencing was whole blood. These TCRs come from an adult who was a healthcare worker with PCR-confirmed SARS-CoV-2 infection or an uninfected control (not recorded which).

The sample holds many counts of this clonotype. The rearrangement joins TRBV29-1 to TRBJ1-1; unclear D gene. In germline, CDR1 is SQVTM, CDR2 ANQGSEA. The V end was cut by 2 bases, the J end by 1 base, with 8 bases between. This CDR3 is built from 13 residues. The chain's CDR3 is CSVEPPENTEAFF. DNA of the CDR3: TGCAGCGTTGAACCCCCGGAGAACACTGAAGCTTTCTTT.

This clonotype was found a few times. The rearrangement links TRBV6-2 or TRBV6-3 to TRBJ2-3; TRBD2 aligns across 11 bases. With 0 bases clipped from V and 5 bases from J, the junction kept 13 bases outside the gene matches. Germline-derived CDR1 and CDR2 are MNHEY and SVGEGT. The CDR3 is 19 amino acids. The CDR3 sequence is CASSYSGGLAVPWGDTQYF. In DNA form, the CDR3 reads TGTGCCAGCAGTTACTCGGGGGGACTAGCGGTTCCATGGGGAGATACGCAGTATTTT.

This clonotype has at least ten counts. The rearrangement uses TRBV6-2 or TRBV6-3 and TRBJ2-7; the D gene is possibly TRBD1 (7 bases). Per the germline V gene, CDR1 is MNHEY and CDR2 is SVGEGT. CDR3 length equals 15 residues. The ends were cut back, 2 bases at V and 0 bases at J, with 11 bases in the middle. The CDR3 here is CASSYAGGTSYEQYF. Written as DNA, the CDR3 is TGTGCCAGCAGTTACGCAGGGGGGACCTCCTACGAGCAGTACTTC.

The rearrangement uses TRBV10-3 and TRBJ2-4, with D uncertain. Per the germline V gene, CDR1 is ENHRY and CDR2 is SYGVKD. The CDR3 has 15 amino acids. Trimming shortened V by 3 bases and J by 0 bases, and 9 bases separated the two germline ends. The CDR3 sequence: CAISDWRLAKNIQYF. CDR3 in DNA: TGTGCCATCAGTGACTGGAGACTAGCCAAAAACATTCAGTACTTC.

This clonotype was counted many times. The junction and the germline gene differ at one end; a read error may be behind it. The V gene is TRBV11-2, the J gene TRBJ1-1; TRBD1 is a possible D gene (5 bases). The CDR3 has 15 residues. Germline V gives CDR1 SGHAT, CDR2 FQNNGV. The CDR3 spells CASSSSGAGNAEAFF. For the CDR3, the DNA is TGTGCCAGCAGCTCCTCCGGGGCGGGGAACGCTGAAGCTTTCTTT.

The rearrangement joins TRBV20-1 to TRBJ2-4; D may be TRBD1 or TRBD2 (7 bases each). Germline assignment: CDR1 DFQATT and CDR2 SNEGSKA (reference sequence). V shed 3 bases and J shed 6 bases, with 18 bases lying between them. The CDR3 is 15 residues long. The CDR3 loop is CSARVPGGGGNIQYF. Here the CDR3 DNA reads TGCAGTGCTAGGGTGCCAGGGGGGGGAGGAAACATTCAGTACTTC.

There are many counts of this clonotype. The gene calls are TRBV12-3 or TRBV12-4 and TRBJ1-2, with D unresolved. Trimming pared 2 bases from V and 5 bases from J, leaving 9 bases between. The length of the CDR3 is 13 residues. CDR3 nucleotides: TGTGCCAGCAGTTTAATGGCAGGTTATGGCTACACCTTC. It codes for CASSLMAGYGYTF.

This clonotype was found many times. The CDR3 region is CSVSKQGIDQPQHF. CDR3 coding DNA: TGCAGCGTTTCGAAACAGGGGATAGATCAGCCCCAGCATTTT. V gene TRBV29-1 combines with J gene TRBJ1-5; 7 nucleotides agree with TRBD1. CDR3 length: 14 residues. Germline-derived CDR1 and CDR2 are SQVTM and ANQGSEA. V lost 5 bases and J lost 5; bases outside the gene matches: 9.

This clonotype occurred a few times. The V call is TRBV19, the J call TRBJ1-2; 10 nucleotides line up with TRBD1. V was pared by 10 bases and J by 5 bases, with 7 bases of the junction left unmatched. The CDR3 is 13 residues long. Germline loops: CDR1 LNHDA, CDR2 SQIVND (reference sequence). The CDR3: CATRDRGQYGYTF. In DNA, the CDR3 is TGTGCCACAAGGGACAGGGGACAATATGGCTACACCTTC.

This clonotype has at least ten counts. The chain combines TRBV7-9 with TRBJ2-1; D not certain. CDR1 is SEHNR, CDR2 FQNEAQ, per germline (reference sequence). V was shortened by 6 bases and J by 0 bases, with 6 bases between the two germline ends. CDR3 length: 13 residues. This CDR3 reads CASRQNSYNEQFF. CDR3 nucleotides: TGTGCCAGCAGACAGAACTCCTACAATGAGCAGTTCTTC.

This clonotype has a count of ten or more. This chain links TRBV7-2 with TRBJ1-2; 7 bases match TRBD1. Germline V lookup: CDR1 SGHTA, CDR2 FQGNSA. Trimming cost V 8 bases and J 8 bases; bases outside gene matches: 11. The CDR3 runs 13 residues. In DNA form, the CDR3 reads TGTGCCAGCCGATGGACAGGCCCGGGAGGCTACACCTTC. Encoded protein: CASRWTGPGGYTF.

This clonotype was observed a few times. The V gene is TRBV2, the J gene TRBJ2-5; no clear D. Per the germline V gene, CDR1 is SNHLY and CDR2 is FYNNEI. The CDR3 is 14 residues long. V was pared by 6 bases and J by 2 bases, with 13 bases between. This CDR3 reads CASSEQLRQETQYF. As DNA, the CDR3 is TGTGCCAGCAGCGAACAGCTCCGGCAAGAGACCCAGTACTTC.

This clonotype turned up a few times. The chain recombines TRBV3-1 with TRBJ1-2; D gene ambiguous. CDR3 length: 14 residues. Trimming pared 4 bases from V and 0 bases from J, leaving 9 bases between. CDR1 and CDR2 (germline): LGHDT, YNNKEL (reference sequence). This chain's CDR3 is CASSPFGANYGYTF. The CDR3 DNA reads as TGTGCCAGCAGCCCGTTTGGAGCTAACTATGGCTACACCTTC.

This clonotype was detected only a few times. The CDR3 DNA sequence: TGTGCCAGCAGCTTAGGGGGCCCGGCTAACTATGGCTACACCTTC. Translated: CASSLGGPANYGYTF. The rearrangement links TRBV7-6 to TRBJ1-2; D may be TRBD1 (5 bases). Per germline, CDR1 SGHVS and CDR2 FNYEAQ. CDR3 length: 15 amino acids. V was trimmed by 1 base and J by 0 bases, leaving 9 bases between them.

With respect to this clonotype: This may arise from a read error, as a much more abundant clone is one base away. This chain joins TRBV20-1 and TRBJ1-4; tentatively, D is TRBD1 (5 bases). The CDR3 contains 13 residues. Germline CDR1 reads DFQATT; CDR2 reads SNEGSKA (reference sequence). The CDR3 region is CSAGGPGDDKLFF. The CDR3 DNA is TGCAGTGCCGGGGGACCCGGGGATGACAAACTGTTTTTT.

This clonotype occurred many times. DNA for the CDR3: TGTGCCAGCAGCCCAACCGGACTAGCGGGGCTCAATGAGCAGTTCTTC. It yields the protein CASSPTGLAGLNEQFF. This rearrangement joins TRBV7-8 to TRBJ2-1; 12 positions match TRBD2. Germline V gene data show CDR1 as SGHVS and CDR2 as FQNEAQ. The trim removed 5 bases at V and 6 bases at J, leaving 8 bases unmatched. The CDR3 is 16 amino acids.

This clonotype occurred many times. In DNA form, the CDR3 reads TGTGCCAGCAGTCGACAGGGAAGTGCGAGGGCTGAAGCTTTCTTT. This encodes CASSRQGSARAEAFF. This chain joins TRBV7-9 and TRBJ1-1; 7 bases align to TRBD1. Unmatched junction bases numbered 13, after V lost 6 bases and J lost 6 bases. Germline lookup yields CDR1 SEHNR and CDR2 FQNEAQ (reference sequence). The CDR3 totals 15 residues.

This clonotype was picked up a small number of times. V and J are TRBV12-3 or TRBV12-4 and TRBJ2-7, with TRBD1 matching 7 bases. The CDR3 totals 17 residues. The V segment lost 6 bases and the J segment 4 bases; nucleotides outside the gene matches: 18. The CDR3 nucleotides are TGTGCCAGCAGGGGGTCTATGGTTAGGGGGCAAGGGTACGAGCAGTACTTC. Protein: CASRGSMVRGQGYEQYF.